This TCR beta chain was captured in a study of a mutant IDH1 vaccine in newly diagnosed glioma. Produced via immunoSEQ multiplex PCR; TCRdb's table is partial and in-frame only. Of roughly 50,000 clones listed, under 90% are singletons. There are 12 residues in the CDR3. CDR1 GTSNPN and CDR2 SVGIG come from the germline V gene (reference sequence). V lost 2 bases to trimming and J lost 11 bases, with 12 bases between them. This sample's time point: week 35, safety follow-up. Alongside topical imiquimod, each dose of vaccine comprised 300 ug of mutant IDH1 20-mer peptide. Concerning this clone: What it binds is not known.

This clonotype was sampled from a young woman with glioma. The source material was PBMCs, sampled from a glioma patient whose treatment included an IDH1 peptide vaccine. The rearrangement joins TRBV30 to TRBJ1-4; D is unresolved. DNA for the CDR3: TGTGCCTGGAGTCCGACCGACAACAAACTGTTTTTT. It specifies CAWSPTDNKLFF. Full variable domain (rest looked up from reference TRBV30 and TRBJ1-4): SQTIHQWPATLVQPVGSPLSLECTVEGTSNPNLYWYRQAAGRGLQLLFYSVGIGQISSEVPQNLSASRPQDRQFILSSKKLLLSDSGFYLCAWSPTDNKLFFGSGTQLSVL.